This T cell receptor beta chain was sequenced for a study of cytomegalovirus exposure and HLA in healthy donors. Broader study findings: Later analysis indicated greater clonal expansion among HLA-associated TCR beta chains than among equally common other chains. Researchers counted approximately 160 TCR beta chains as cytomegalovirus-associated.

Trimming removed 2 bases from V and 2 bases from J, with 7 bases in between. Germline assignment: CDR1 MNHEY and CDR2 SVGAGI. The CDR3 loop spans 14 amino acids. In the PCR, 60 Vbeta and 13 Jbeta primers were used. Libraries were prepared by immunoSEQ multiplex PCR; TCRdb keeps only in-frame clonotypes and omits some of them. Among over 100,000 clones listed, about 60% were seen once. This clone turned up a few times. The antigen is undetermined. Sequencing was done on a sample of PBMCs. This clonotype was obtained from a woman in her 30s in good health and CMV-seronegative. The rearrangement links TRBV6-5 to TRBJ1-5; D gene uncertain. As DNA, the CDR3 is TGTGCCAGCAGTTACCCGGTCGGCAATCAGCCCCAGCATTTT. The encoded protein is CASSYPVGNQPQHF.